This T cell receptor beta chain was found in a study of radiotherapy plus CTLA-4 blockade in lung cancer. Study-wide background: Of the patients, about 20% showed objective responses and 31% attained disease control.

With regard to this clone: Its antigen is still unknown.

Study-wide points: Subsequent to radiotherapy plus ipilimumab, tumor-derived TCR clones underwent expansion in blood.

Focal radiation was given together with CTLA-4 blockade (ipilimumab) to patients with chemo-refractory metastatic non-small-cell lung cancer. Using immunoSEQ multiplex PCR, the repertoire was profiled, and TCRdb retains in-frame clones only, with some absent. The data hold 85,000 to 90,000 clones, with approximately 86% observed a single time. The CDR3 contains 17 residues. V lost 3 bases to trimming and J lost 0 bases; unmatched junction nucleotides: 5. Germline assignment: CDR1 LGHNA and CDR2 YNFKEQ. The clonotype comes from a human donor with non-small cell lung cancer that progressed on radiotherapy plus ipilimumab. This specimen consisted of peripheral blood, obtained from a patient treated with radiotherapy plus ipilimumab. The V call is TRBV4-2, the J call TRBJ2-4, with 10 bases that match TRBD2. The CDR3 bases are TGTGCCAGCAGCCAGGGTACTAGCGGGGTAGCCAAAAACATTCAGTACTTC. Protein: CASSQGTSGVAKNIQYF.